This is a list of T cell receptor beta chains from one sample in a study of cytomegalovirus exposure and HLA in healthy donors. Profiled with immunoSEQ multiplex PCR; TCRdb holds only in-frame clones, not every one. The sample holds some 120,000 clones, roughly 10% seen once. The sequencing sample was made of PBMCs. The receptors shown here come from a woman aged 18-29 years in good health and CMV-seropositive. CDR3s include the opening cysteine and the closing phenylalanine or tryptophan.

J gene,V gene,CDR3 protein
TRBJ2-3,TRBV5-1,CASTPGGTNLADTQYF
TRBJ1-2,TRBV9,CASSPGTANYGYTF
TRBJ2-3,TRBV6-5,CASRGPTTDTQYF
TRBJ1-5,TRBV6-1,CASSGRAQGRPQHF
TRBJ2-1,TRBV29-1,CSVSSDSYNEQFF
TRBJ1-2,TRBV11-2,CASSLAAGNYGYTF
TRBJ2-7,TRBV7-6,CASSLERGPNYEQYF
TRBJ2-5,TRBV29-1,CSVHHSGEETQYF
TRBJ1-4,TRBV9,CASSPPHGEKLFF
TRBJ1-2,TRBV10-3,CAIRAGLAPTYGYTF
TRBJ1-3,TRBV4-1,CASSQDRGSGNTIYF
TRBJ2-1,TRBV5-6,CASSLVVGLAGEQFF
TRBJ2-7,TRBV9,CASSAGLASYEQYF
TRBJ1-2,TRBV6-1,CASSQTGQGNYGYTF
TRBJ2-7,TRBV28,CASSSIGERGAMYEQYF
TRBJ1-5,TRBV19,CASGDRAFQPQHF
TRBJ1-1,TRBV27,CASSASGIKNTEAFF
TRBJ1-4,TRBV30,CAWSERGEKLFF
TRBJ1-3,TRBV9,CASSTLSSGNTIYF
TRBJ1-2,TRBV5-4,CASSLEGGYGYTF
TRBJ2-1,TRBV29-1,CSVADNEQFF
TRBJ2-2,TRBV9,CASSVVERGTGELFF
TRBJ1-2,TRBV6-5,CASSYSGEGGYTF
TRBJ2-7,TRBV30,CAWRGPGLAPYEQYF
TRBJ2-2,TRBV28,CASSSTGSGELFF